This T cell receptor (beta chain) was sequenced in a study of T cells in Graves' hyperthyroidism and ophthalmopathy. Whole-study results and caveats: Researchers found most expanded thyroid clonotypes above 0.001 in blood as well.

Many counts were recorded for this clonotype. No antigen is known for it. Germline V gene lookup returns CDR1 LGHDT and CDR2 YNNKEL (reference sequence). The CDR3 covers 14 residues. Between the trimmed V and J ends, which lost 5 bases and 0 bases, there was a span of 8 bases. Amplification yielded TCR beta CDR3 regions, with RNA transcripts as the source. In the first-round RT-PCR of the TCR CDR3, the HTBI primer set was used. One entry per CDR3 protein, called by TCRdb with MiXCR from the multiplex PCR reads. The sample lists more than 300,000 distinct CDR3 sequences; roughly an eighth were seen once.

This chain joins TRBV3-1 and TRBJ1-5; possibly TRBD1 for D (5 bases). Input material: blood. The receptor was derived from a woman aged 18 to 35 with Graves' hyperthyroidism. CDR3: CASSEGVSNQPQHF. The CDR3 nucleotides read TGTGCCAGCAGCGAAGGGGTTAGCAATCAGCCCCAGCATTTT.